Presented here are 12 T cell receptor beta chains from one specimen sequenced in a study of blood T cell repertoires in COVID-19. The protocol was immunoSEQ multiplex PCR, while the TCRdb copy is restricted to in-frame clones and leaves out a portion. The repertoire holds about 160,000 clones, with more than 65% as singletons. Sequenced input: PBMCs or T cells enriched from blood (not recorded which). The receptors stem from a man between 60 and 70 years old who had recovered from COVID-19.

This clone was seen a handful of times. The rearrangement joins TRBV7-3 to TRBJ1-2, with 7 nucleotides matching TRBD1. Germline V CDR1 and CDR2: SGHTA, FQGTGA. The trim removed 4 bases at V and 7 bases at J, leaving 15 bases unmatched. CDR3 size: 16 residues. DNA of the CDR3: TGTGCCAGCAGCTCTCAAGGGACAGCTGATCGATCTGGCTACACCTTC. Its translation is CASSSQGTADRSGYTF.

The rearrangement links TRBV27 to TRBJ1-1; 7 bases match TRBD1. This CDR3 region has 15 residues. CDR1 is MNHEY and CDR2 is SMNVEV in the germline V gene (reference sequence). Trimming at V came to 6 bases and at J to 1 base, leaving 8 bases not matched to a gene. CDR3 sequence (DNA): TGTGCCAGCAGACCGCAGGGGGAGTGGAACACTGAAGCTTTCTTT. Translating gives CASRPQGEWNTEAFF.

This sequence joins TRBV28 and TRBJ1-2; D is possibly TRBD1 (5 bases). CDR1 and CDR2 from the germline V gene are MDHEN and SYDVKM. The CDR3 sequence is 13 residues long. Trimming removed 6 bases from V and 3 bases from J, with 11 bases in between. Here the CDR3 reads CASRKIGDYGYTF. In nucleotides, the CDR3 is TGTGCCAGCAGGAAAATAGGGGACTATGGCTACACCTTC.

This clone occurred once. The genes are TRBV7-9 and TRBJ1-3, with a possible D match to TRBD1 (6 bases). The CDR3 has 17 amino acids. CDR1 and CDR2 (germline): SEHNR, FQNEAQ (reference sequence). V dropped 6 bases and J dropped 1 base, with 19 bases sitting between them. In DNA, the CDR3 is TGTGCCAGCAGGCCTCCGGCGGGGGGCGCGTCTGGAAACACCATATATTTT. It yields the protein CASRPPAGGASGNTIYF.

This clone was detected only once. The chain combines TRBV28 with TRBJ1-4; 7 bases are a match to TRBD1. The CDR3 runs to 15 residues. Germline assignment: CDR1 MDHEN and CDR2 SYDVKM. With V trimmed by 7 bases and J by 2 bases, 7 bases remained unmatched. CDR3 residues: CASIGTEVTNEKLFF. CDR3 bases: TGTGCCAGCATTGGGACAGAAGTTACTAATGAAAAACTGTTTTTT.

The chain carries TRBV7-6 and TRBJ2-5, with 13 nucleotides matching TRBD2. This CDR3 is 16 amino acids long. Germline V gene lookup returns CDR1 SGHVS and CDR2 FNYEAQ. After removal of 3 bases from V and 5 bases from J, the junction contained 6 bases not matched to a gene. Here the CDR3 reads CASSFSGLAGSETQYF. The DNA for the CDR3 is TGTGCCAGCAGCTTTTCGGGACTAGCGGGATCGGAGACCCAGTACTTC.

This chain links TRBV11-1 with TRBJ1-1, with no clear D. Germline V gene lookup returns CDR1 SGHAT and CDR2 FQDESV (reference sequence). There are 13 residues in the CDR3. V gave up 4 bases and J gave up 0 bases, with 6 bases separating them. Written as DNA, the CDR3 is TGTGCCAGCAGCTGGGCCTTGAACACTGAAGCTTTCTTT. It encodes CASSWALNTEAFF.

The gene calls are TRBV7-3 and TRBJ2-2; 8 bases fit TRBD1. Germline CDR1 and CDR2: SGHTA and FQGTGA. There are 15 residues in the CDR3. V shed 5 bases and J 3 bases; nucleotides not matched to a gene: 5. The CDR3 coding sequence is TGTGCCAGCAGCCAGGGGACAGGATACACCGGGGAGCTGTTTTTT. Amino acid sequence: CASSQGTGYTGELFF.

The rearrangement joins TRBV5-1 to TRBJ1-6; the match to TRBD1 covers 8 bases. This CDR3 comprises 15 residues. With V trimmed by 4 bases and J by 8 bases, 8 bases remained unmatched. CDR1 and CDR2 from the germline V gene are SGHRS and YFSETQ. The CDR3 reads CASSTRTGRDSPLHF. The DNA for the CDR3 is TGCGCCAGCAGCACCCGGACAGGGCGGGATTCACCCCTCCACTTT.

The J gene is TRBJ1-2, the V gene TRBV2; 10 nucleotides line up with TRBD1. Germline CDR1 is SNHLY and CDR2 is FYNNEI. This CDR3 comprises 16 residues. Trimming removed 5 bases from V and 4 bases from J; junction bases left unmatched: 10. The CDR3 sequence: CASSPTGGARIYGYTF. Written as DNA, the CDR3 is TGTGCCAGCAGTCCGACAGGGGGCGCGAGGATCTATGGCTACACCTTC.

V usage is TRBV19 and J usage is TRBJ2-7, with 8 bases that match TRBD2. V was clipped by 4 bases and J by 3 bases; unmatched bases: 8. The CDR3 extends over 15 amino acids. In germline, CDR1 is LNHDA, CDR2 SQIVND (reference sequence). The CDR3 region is CASSTGGSFIYEQYF. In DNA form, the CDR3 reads TGTGCCAGTAGTACGGGAGGGAGCTTTATCTACGAGCAGTACTTC.

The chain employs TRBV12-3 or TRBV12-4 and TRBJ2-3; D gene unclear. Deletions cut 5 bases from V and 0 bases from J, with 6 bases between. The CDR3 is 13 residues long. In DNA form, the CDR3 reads TGTGCCAGCAGTGTGACTAGCACAGATACGCAGTATTTT. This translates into CASSVTSTDTQYF.